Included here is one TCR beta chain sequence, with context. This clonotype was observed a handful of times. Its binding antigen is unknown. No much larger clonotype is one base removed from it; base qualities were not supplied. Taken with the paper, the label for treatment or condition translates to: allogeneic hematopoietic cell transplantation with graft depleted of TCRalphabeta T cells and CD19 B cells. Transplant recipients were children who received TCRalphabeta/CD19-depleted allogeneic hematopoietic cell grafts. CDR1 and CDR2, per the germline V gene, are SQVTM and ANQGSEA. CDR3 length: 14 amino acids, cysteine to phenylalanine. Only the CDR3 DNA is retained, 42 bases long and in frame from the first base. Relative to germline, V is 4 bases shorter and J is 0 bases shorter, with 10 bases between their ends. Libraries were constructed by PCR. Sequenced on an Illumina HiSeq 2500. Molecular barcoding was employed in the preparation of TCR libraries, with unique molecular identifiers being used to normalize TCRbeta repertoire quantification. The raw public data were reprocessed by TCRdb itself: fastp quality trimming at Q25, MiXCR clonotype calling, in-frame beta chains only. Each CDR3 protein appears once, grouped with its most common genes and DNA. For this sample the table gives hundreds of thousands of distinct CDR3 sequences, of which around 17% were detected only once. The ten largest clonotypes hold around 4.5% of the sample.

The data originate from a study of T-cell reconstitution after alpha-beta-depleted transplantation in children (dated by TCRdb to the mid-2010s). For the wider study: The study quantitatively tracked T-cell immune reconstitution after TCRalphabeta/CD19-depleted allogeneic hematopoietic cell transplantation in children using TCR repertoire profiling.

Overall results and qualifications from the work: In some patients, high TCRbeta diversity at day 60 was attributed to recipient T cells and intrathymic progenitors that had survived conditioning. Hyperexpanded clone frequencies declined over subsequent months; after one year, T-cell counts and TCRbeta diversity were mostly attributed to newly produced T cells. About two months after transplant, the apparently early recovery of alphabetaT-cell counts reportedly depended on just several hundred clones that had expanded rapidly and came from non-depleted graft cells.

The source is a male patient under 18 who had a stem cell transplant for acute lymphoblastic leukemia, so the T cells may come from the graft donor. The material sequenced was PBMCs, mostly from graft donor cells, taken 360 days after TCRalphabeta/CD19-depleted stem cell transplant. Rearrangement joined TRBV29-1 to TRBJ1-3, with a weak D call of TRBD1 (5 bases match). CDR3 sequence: CSVAGLNSGNTIYF. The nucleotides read TGCAGCGTTGCGGGACTGAACTCTGGAAACACCATATATTTT.